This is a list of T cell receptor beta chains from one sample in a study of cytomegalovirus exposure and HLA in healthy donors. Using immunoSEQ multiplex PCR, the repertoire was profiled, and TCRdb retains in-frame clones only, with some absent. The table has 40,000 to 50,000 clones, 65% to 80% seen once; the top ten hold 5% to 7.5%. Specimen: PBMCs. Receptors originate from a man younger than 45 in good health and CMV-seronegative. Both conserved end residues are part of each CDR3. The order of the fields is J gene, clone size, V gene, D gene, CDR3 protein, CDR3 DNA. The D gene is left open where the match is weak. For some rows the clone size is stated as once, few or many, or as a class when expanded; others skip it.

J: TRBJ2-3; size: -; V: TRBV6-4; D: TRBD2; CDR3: CASSPSGGTDTQYF; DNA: TGTGCCAGCAGTCCCTCGGGGGGAACAGATACGCAGTATTTT
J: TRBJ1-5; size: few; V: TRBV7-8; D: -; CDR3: CASSLGRRDQPQHF; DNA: TGTGCCAGCAGCTTAGGACGGCGGGATCAGCCCCAGCATTTT
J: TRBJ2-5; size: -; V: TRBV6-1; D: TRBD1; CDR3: CASSEARQGVNFQYF; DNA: TGTGCCAGCAGTGAAGCGCGGCAGGGGGTAAATTTCCAGTACTTC
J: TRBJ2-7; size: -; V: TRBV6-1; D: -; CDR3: CASRQGKNEQYF; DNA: TGTGCCAGCAGACAGGGCAAGAACGAGCAGTACTTC
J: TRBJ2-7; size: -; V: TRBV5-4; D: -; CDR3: CASSLGQSSYEQYF; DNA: TGTGCCAGCAGCCTAGGACAGAGCTCCTACGAGCAGTACTTC
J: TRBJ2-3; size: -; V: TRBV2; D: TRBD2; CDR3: CASPLLAGATDTQYF; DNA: TGTGCCAGCCCACTGTTAGCGGGAGCCACAGATACGCAGTATTTT
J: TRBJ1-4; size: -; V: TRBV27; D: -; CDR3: CASSLSQGRNEKLFF; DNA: TGTGCCAGCAGTTTATCGCAGGGGCGTAATGAAAAACTGTTTTTT
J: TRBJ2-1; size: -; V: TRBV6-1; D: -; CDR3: CASSGAGLKNNEQFF; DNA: TGTGCCAGCAGTGGGGCCGGACTGAAAAACAATGAGCAGTTCTTC
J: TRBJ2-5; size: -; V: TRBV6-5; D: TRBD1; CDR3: CASSPWDREETQYF; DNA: TGTGCCAGCAGTCCCTGGGACAGGGAAGAGACCCAGTACTTC
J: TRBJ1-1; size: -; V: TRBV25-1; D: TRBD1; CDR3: CASQLGQLNTEAFF; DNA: TGTGCCAGCCAATTGGGACAGCTGAACACTGAAGCTTTCTTT
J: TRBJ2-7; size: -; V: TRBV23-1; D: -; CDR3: CVSWGRECDEQYF; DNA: TGCGTCAGTTGGGGCAGGGAATGCGACGAGCAGTACTTC
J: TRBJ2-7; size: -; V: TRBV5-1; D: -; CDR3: CASSLASGEVYEQYF; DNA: TGCGCCAGCAGCTTGGCCTCGGGGGAGGTGTACGAGCAGTACTTC
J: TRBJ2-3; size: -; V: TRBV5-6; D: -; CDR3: CASSAQGTDTQYF; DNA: TGTGCCAGCAGCGCCCAGGGGACAGATACGCAGTATTTT
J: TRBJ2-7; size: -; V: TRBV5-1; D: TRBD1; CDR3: CASSLGQGAYEQYF; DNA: TGCGCCAGCAGCTTGGGGCAGGGGGCCTACGAGCAGTACTTC
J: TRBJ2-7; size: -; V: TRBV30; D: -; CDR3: CAWKQGTYEQYF; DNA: TGTGCCTGGAAACAGGGAACCTACGAGCAGTACTTC
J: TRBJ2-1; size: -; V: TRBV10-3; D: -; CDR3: CAISAQGNEQFF; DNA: TGTGCCATCAGTGCGCAGGGCAATGAGCAGTTCTTC
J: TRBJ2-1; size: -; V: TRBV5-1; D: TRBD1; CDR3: CASSLARGQGYNEQFF; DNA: TGCGCCAGCAGCTTGGCCCGGGGACAGGGATACAATGAGCAGTTCTTC
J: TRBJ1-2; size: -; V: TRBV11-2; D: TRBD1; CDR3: CASSLRGPPFYGYTF; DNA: TGTGCCAGCAGCTTAAGGGGGCCTCCTTTCTATGGCTACACCTTC
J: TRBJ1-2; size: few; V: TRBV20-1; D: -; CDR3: CSATDFYGYTF; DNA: TGCAGTGCGACAGACTTTTATGGCTACACCTTC
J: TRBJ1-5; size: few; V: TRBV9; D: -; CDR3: CASSGDIQPQHF; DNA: TGTGCCAGCAGCGGGGACATACAGCCCCAGCATTTT
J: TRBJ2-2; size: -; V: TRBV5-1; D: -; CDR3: CASSSQGDTGELFF; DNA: TGCGCCAGCAGCTCCCAGGGTGACACCGGGGAGCTGTTTTTT
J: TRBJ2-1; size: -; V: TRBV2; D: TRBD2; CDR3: CASTSGVYNEQFF; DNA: TGTGCCAGTACTAGCGGAGTGTACAATGAGCAGTTCTTC
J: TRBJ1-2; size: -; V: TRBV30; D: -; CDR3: CAAWITSAGVDGYTF; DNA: TGTGCCGCCTGGATAACCTCCGCGGGTGTCGATGGCTACACCTTC
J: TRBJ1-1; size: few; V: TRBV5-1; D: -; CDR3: CASRGEHTEAFF; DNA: TGCGCCAGCAGAGGGGAACACACTGAAGCTTTCTTT
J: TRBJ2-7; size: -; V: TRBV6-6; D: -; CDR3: CASSYWMGDEQYF; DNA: TGTGCCAGCAGTTACTGGATGGGCGACGAGCAGTACTTC
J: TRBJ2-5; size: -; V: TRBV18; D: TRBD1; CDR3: CASSRDRGGETQYF; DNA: TGTGCCAGCTCACGAGACAGGGGAGGAGAGACCCAGTACTTC
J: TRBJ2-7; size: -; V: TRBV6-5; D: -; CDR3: CASSYLGRGVSEQYF; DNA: TGTGCCAGCAGTTACTTGGGCAGGGGGGTCTCCGAGCAGTACTTC
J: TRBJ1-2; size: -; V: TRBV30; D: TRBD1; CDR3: CAWSVGQGGGYTF; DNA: TGTGCCTGGAGTGTCGGACAGGGTGGAGGCTACACCTTC
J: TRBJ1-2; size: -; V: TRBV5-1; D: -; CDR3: CASSLEGHPSYGYTF; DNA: TGCGCCAGCAGCTTGGAGGGACACCCTAGCTATGGCTACACCTTC
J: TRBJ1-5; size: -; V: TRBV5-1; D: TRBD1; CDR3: CASSLGDRGASNQPQHF; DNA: TGCGCCAGCAGCTTGGGGGACAGGGGCGCTAGCAATCAGCCCCAGCATTTT
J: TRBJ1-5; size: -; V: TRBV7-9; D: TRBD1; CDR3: CASSPGQGIQPQHF; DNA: TGTGCCAGCAGCCCAGGACAGGGAATTCAGCCCCAGCATTTT
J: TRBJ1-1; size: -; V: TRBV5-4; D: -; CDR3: CASSSGLRGLNTEAFF; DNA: TGTGCCAGCAGCTCTGGTTTAAGGGGGTTGAACACTGAAGCTTTCTTT
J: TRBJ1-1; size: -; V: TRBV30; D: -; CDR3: CAWSVQPGTEAFF; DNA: TGTGCCTGGAGTGTTCAACCCGGCACTGAAGCTTTCTTT
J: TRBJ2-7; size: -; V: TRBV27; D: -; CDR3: CASSLTGATSEQYF; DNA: TGTGCCAGCAGTTTAACCGGAGCAACTTCCGAGCAGTACTTC